This T cell receptor beta chain was identified during a study of cytomegalovirus exposure and HLA in healthy donors (dated by TCRdb to 2015 to 2018). For the study in its entirety: An earlier analysis of roughly 630 of the donors reported more than 250 Gb of sequence data and around 110 million unique TCR beta sequences from 150 million to 200 million T cells. Roughly 320 gigabases of sequencing data and around 80 million unique TCR sequences made up an early release that covered 500 to 700 HLA-typed donors. Of the 398 genotyped donors, 81% fell in the genetic ancestry cluster associated with self-reported Caucasian donors. The study aimed to test whether signatures of past pathogen exposure could be identified by cataloging public T cell receptors. The study profiled the T cell repertoires of more than 500 subjects by immunosequencing and related them to cytomegalovirus serostatus. A separate validation cohort of 100 to 150 different subjects was used in addition to the approximately 700-subject first cohort. The study combined high-throughput TCR immunosequencing, statistical association of individual TCRs with disease status, and machine learning to predict cytomegalovirus infection status. To study patterns of TCR occurrence, a later analysis re-analyzed previously published TCR beta repertoires from under 750 donors and added high-resolution HLA genotyping. Rather than using new phenotypic data, the later analysis identified candidate immune exposures from TCR beta sequences and from how often those sequences occurred across donors. In an earlier analysis of roughly 600 of the donors, high-throughput TCR beta sequencing was used to judge whether each TCR beta V gene segment behaved as functional or pseudogenic. Donor age, sex, ethnicity and CMV serostatus were compiled together with the repertoire data. In a later genetic analysis, genome-wide SNP genotypes for about three fifths of the roughly 670 donors were used, and that subset was treated as a discovery cohort. Every discovery cohort repertoire had been produced on one sequencing platform. Both class I and class II loci were covered by HLA typing, at four-digit resolution. The number of donors typed differed by locus, with about 629-630 for A, B, C, DRB1 and DQB1, 522 for DQA1, 600 to 610 for DPA1, and under 490 for DPB1. Because of strong linkage in the cohort, roughly five DR-DQ haplotypes were treated as single units for association and clustering. Among roughly 400 genotyped donors of the cohort, an average of around 240,000 unique TCR beta nucleotide sequences were sequenced per donor, roughly 20% of them non-productive. General findings and caveats noted by the study authors: Immune exposure information for the cohort was limited to CMV serostatus. Because HLA typing was missing for some donors at each locus, association tests included only the typed subset. A group of highly shared sequence variants was considered likely to be a technical artifact of the sequencing pipeline. An association between a missense DCLRE1C variant and V-gene and J-gene trimming of TCR beta chains was found in a later genetic analysis and replicated in an independent cohort. Several of the top co-occurrence clusters appeared to be linked to parvovirus B19, influenza, CMV and Epstein-Barr virus, according to a later analysis. In a later analysis, most CMV-associated TCR beta chains were found to appear HLA-restricted, with HLA associations seemingly driven largely by CMV exposure. It was suggested by the authors that the approach could potentially be generalized to other disease states and immunological phenotypes. The earlier analysis of almost 600 of the donors excluded some 15 rarely observed V segments, including chromosome 9 orphons, because counts were too low. A later analysis associated some 17,000 TCR beta sequences with specific HLA alleles at a false discovery rate of 0.05. The study gave a list of over 150 TCR beta chains associated with cytomegalovirus. In an earlier analysis of some 640 of the donors, most TCR beta V segments were observed in productive rearrangements about 87% or about 30% of the time, broadly matching IMGT annotations. According to a later genetic analysis, donors in an Asian-associated ancestry cluster had fewer N-insertions in productive TCRs than the roughly 700-donor mean. In a later analysis, HLA-associated TCR beta chains were found to be more clonally expanded and to have lower generation probabilities than equally common non-associated chains. In vitro tests confirmed that a few of the cytomegalovirus-associated TCR beta chains recognize cytomegalovirus antigens. This cohort had only TCR beta chains sequenced, and the lack of alpha or paired-chain data limited which features could be detected. Across donors, most TCR sequences were observed very rarely, whereas some public TCRs were present in many individuals. The classifier was reported to diagnose cytomegalovirus status with high specificity and sensitivity in both the original cohort and the validation cohort. Linkage disequilibrium might explain the correlated functional status among segregating V segments, but an unknown experimental factor could not be ruled out. When HLA alleles, especially DR and DQ, strongly co-occurred, TCR associations were difficult to assign to individual alleles. A later analysis found that TCR association rates varied across HLA loci, with DRB1 alleles showing the most associated TCRs and HLA-C alleles the fewest. The presence/absence analyses assumed that sequencing depth was roughly uniform across donors, and that assumption may not be true. A further reported finding was that TCR beta sequences accurately predicted the HLA-A and HLA-B alleles for most subjects in the first cohort. Some IMGT-functional V segments, including TRBV6-2 and TRBV6-3, could not be told apart with the 87-base-pair reads, so those segments were excluded.

In total, about 650 healthy bone marrow donors made up the cohort. At the time of sampling, every cohort member was nominally healthy, though immune exposures that went unrecorded were likely present. CMV serostatus was positive for around 310 and negative for about half of the roughly 700 cohort members, and was not recorded for this donor. A peripheral blood sample was provided by each donor, and peripheral blood mononuclear cells were used for TCR beta sequencing. The Qiagen DNeasy Blood Extraction Kit was used to extract genomic DNA from the blood cell samples. About this clone: What antigen it recognizes has not been identified. Base qualities were left out, and no much larger clone turns up one base away.

CDR1 and CDR2, looked up from the germline V gene (reference sequence), are SEHNR and FQNEAQ. V sheds 3 bases and J sheds 6 bases, leaving 20 bases between their ends. The cysteine opens and the phenylalanine closes a CDR3 of 17 amino acids. The CDR3 DNA has 51 bases and is translated from base 1. The library was prepared using the immunoSEQ multiplex PCR assay. For the multiplex PCR, a mixture combining 60 forward primers for TCR Vbeta segments and 13 reverse primers for TCR Jbeta segments was used. A multiplex PCR assay on genomic DNA amplified the CDR3 region of rearranged TCR beta genes. On the Illumina HiSeq System, the amplified TCR beta libraries were sequenced as 87-base-pair reads. Processing in the source paper ran as follows. Across the roughly 600 repertoires, a later analysis counted 60 million to 90 million unique TCR beta chains, some 11 million of which were shared by at least two donors. Raw reads were error-corrected and collapsed into unique sequences by a nearest-neighbor algorithm in which closely related sequences were merged to remove PCR and sequencing errors. Alignment of CDR3 sequences to IMGT reference sequences was used to assign V, D and J gene segments. Each retained sequence needed at least a six-nucleotide match to both a V gene segment and a J gene segment. A rearrangement counted as productive if the CDR3 had no stop codons and remained in frame with V and J, and every other rearrangement counted as non-productive. Following IMGT convention, CDR3 was defined as the stretch from the second conserved V-encoded cysteine up to the conserved J-encoded phenylalanine. Sequences without an unambiguous match to a single V gene segment were excluded from the earlier analysis of a few hundred of the donors. In an earlier analysis of about 590 of the donors, a V segment was called functional when productive rearrangements were above 56.7%, and segregating when the standard deviation between donors exceeded 5%. A statistical classification framework was developed to diagnose cytomegalovirus status using the catalog of TCR beta chain sequences. In a later analysis, V and J genes were assigned by comparing TCR nucleotide sequences against IMGT/GENE-DB human TR gene sequences. The TCRdist pipeline was used in a later analysis to assign CDR3 sequences and most-parsimonious VDJ recombination scenarios. In a later analysis, every TCR beta chain was defined by the combination of its CDR3 amino acid sequence and its V-gene family, and reads without a unique V-gene family were dropped. In a later analysis, some 600 highly shared, low-generation-probability nucleotide sequences were removed to address suspected cross-contamination and a sequencing artifact. In a later analysis, a clonal expansion index for each public chain was calculated from normalized within-repertoire ranks of inferred template counts. In a later analysis, generation probabilities were computed with a VDJ recombination model fitted to out-of-frame rearrangements, and the resulting probabilities were checked against IGoR. In a later analysis, hypergeometric tests were used to score TCR-TCR, TCR-HLA and TCR-CMV co-occurrence, with a repertoire-size bias correction applied to TCR pairs. A later analysis estimated false discovery rates by permuting HLA or CMV assignments 20 times. In a later analysis, co-occurring TCRs were grouped using DBSCAN, with TCRdist sequence similarity added in when clustering inside HLA-allele-positive subsets. Repertoires with fewer than 30,000 or more than 120,000 public chains were left out of co-occurrence clustering, as were five repertoires with anomalous nucleotide sharing. Drawn from immuneACCESS, this table holds only the in-frame rearrangements with V and J called that TCRdb kept. Clones are partly lost; checked studies trace under half to an unresolved V gene and leave the rest unexplained. The D gene and trimming were derived from the DNA, and the V and J assignments and clone size from that table. For this sample there are roughly 130,000 clones; 65% to 80% appear just once. The ten largest clones take up 1% of the sample.

The V and J genes are TRBV7-9 and TRBJ1-4, with the D gene not clear enough to name. Sequenced material: PBMCs. The sequence came from a human donor in good health. The DNA is TGTGCCAGCAGCTTCCCCGGTGGCGGGGTTGGGGATGAAAAACTGTTTTTT. This is translated as CASSFPGGGVGDEKLFF.